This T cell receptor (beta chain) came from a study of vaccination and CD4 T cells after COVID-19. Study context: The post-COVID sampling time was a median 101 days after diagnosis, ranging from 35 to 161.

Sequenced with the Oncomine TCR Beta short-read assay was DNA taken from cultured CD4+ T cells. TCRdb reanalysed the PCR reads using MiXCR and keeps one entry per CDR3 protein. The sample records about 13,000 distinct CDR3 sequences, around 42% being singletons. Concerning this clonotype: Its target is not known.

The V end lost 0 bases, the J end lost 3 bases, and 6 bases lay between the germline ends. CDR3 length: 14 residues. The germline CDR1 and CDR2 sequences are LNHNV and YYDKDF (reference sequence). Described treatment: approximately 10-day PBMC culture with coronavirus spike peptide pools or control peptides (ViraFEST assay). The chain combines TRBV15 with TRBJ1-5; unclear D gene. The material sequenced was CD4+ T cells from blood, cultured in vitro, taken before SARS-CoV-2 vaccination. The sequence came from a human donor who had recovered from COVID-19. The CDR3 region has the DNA TGTGCCACCAGCAGAGATAGAATCAATCAGCCCCAGCATTTT. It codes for CATSRDRINQPQHF.